This T cell receptor beta chain was sequenced in a study of T cell responses to AZD1222 COVID-19 vaccine. The CDR3 length is 13 residues. Trimming took off 8 bases at V and 0 bases at J, with 9 bases between the two ends. In germline, CDR1 is SGHRS, CDR2 YFSETQ. Measured with immunoSEQ multiplex PCR; TCRdb has only the in-frame clones, and not every one. In the table there are some 84,000 clones, 70% to 90% of which are singletons. The chain is built from TRBV5-1 and TRBJ2-1; D gene unclear. Here the sequenced sample was peripheral blood, taken 28 days after the second AZD1222 dose. The receptor was isolated from an adult who received the AZD1222 COVID-19 vaccine. The CDR3 sequence: CASSTNSYNEQFF. For the CDR3, the DNA is TGCGCCAGTTCAACGAACTCCTACAATGAGCAGTTCTTC. Drawing the rest from reference TRBV5-1 and TRBJ2-1, the complete variable domain is KAGVTQTPRYLIKTRGQQVTLSCSPISGHRSVSWYQQTPGQGLQFLFEYFSETQRNKGNFPGRFSGRQFSNSRSEMNVSTLELGDSALYLCASSTNSYNEQFFGPGTRLTVL.